This TCR beta chain was sequenced for a study of blood T cell repertoires in COVID-19. Study-level information: The United States, Italy and Spain were the sources of the acute and convalescent COVID-19 samples.

This clone was detected once. Authors' data handling: Amplification with reference gene primers provided the estimates of nucleated cell counts. TCRdb's copy holds only in-frame clones and misses some; the assay was immunoSEQ multiplex PCR. D and trimming come from the DNA, and the V and J calls and clone size come from that table. The sample has 80,000 to 130,000 clones, roughly 92% seen once. J was trimmed by 8 bases and V by 3 bases; bases with no gene match: 6. There are 14 residues in the CDR3. Germline CDR1 KGHSH, CDR2 LQKENI. This TCR was recovered from a man between 65 and 85 years old with acute or convalescent COVID-19. Sequenced: peripheral blood. The chain couples TRBV18 to TRBJ2-1, with 8 bases matching TRBD2. The CDR3 loop reads CASSPGPGRDEQFF. CDR3 nucleotides: TGTGCCAGCTCACCGGGACCCGGGAGGGATGAGCAGTTCTTC. Combining the CDR3 with reference TRBV18 and TRBJ2-1 gives the whole variable domain NAGVMQNPRHLVRRRGQEARLRCSPMKGHSHVYWYRQLPEEGLKFMVYLQKENIIDESGMPKERFSAEFPKEGPSILRIQQVVRGDSAAYFCASSPGPGRDEQFFGPGTRLTVL.